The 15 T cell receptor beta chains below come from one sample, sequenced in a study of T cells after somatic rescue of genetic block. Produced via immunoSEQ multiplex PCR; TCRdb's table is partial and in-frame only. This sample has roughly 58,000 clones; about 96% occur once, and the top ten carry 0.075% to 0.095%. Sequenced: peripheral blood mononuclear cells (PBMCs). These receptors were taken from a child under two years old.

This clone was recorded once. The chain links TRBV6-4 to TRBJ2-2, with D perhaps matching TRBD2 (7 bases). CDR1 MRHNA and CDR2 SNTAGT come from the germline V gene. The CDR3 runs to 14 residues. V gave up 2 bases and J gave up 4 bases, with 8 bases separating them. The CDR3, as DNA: TGTGCCAGCAGTGACAGGGGGGGCACCGGGGAGCTGTTTTTT. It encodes CASSDRGGTGELFF.

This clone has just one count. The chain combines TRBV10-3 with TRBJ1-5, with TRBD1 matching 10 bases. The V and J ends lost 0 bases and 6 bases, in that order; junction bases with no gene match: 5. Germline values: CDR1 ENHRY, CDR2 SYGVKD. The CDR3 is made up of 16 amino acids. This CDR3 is CAISESAGQGSQPQHF. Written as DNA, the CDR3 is TGTGCCATCAGTGAGTCTGCGGGACAGGGGAGTCAGCCCCAGCATTTT.

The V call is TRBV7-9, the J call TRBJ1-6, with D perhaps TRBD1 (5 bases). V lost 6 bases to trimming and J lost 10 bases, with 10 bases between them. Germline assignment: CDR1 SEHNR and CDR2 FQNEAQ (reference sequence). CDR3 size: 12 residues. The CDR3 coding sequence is TGTGCCAGCAGTAAGGGACGGTCACCCCTCCACTTT. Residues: CASSKGRSPLHF.

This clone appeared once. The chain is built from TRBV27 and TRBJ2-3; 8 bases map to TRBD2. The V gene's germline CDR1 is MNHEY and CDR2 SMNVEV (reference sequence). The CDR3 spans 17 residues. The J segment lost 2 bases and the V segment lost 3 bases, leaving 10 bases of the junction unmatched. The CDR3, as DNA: TGTGCCAGCAGTTTCTCGACGGGCGGACTAGCCACAGATACGCAGTATTTT. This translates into CASSFSTGGLATDTQYF.

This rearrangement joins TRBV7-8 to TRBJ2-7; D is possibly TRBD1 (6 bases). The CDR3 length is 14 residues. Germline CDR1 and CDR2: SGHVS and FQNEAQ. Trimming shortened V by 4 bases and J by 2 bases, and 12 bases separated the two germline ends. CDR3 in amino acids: CASSSRGITYEQYF. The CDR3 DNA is TGTGCCAGCAGCTCCAGGGGTATCACCTACGAGCAGTACTTC.

The CDR3 loop reads CASSLAGGPETQYF. The CDR3 DNA is TGTGCCAGCAGCCTAGCGGGAGGGCCAGAGACCCAGTACTTC. V gene TRBV7-3 combines with J gene TRBJ2-5, with 12 nucleotides matching TRBD2. In germline, CDR1 is SGHTA, CDR2 FQGTGA. The CDR3 length is 14 residues. Unmatched junction bases numbered 2, after V lost 5 bases and J lost 4 bases. The whole variable domain, remainder taken from reference TRBV7-3 and TRBJ2-5, is GAGVSQTPSNKVTEKGKYVELRCDPISGHTALYWYRQSLGQGPEFLIYFQGTGAADDSGLPNDRFFAVRPEGSVSTLKIQRTERGDSAVYLCASSLAGGPETQYFGPGTRLLVL.

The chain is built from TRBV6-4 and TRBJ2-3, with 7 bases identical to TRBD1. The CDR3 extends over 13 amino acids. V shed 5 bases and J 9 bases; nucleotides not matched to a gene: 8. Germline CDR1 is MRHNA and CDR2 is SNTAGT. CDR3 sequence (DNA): TGTGCCAGCAGTCCGATCCCGGGACAGACGCAGTATTTT. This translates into CASSPIPGQTQYF.

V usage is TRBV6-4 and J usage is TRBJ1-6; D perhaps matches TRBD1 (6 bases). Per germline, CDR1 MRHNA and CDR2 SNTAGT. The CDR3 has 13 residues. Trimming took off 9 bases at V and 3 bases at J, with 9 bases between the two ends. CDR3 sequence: CARRDNYNSPLHF. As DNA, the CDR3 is TGTGCCAGGCGGGACAACTATAATTCACCCCTCCACTTT.

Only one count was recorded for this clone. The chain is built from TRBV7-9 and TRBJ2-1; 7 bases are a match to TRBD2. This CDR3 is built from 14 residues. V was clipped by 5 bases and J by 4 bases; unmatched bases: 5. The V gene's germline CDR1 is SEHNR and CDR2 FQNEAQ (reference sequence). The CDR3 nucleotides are TGTGCCAGCAGCCCCAGCGGGGTTTACAATGAGCAGTTCTTC. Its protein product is CASSPSGVYNEQFF.

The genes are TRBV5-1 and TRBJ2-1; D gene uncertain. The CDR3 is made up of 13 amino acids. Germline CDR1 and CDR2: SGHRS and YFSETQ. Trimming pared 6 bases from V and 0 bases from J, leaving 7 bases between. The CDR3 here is CASKADSYNEQFF. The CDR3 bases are TGCGCCAGCAAGGCAGACTCCTACAATGAGCAGTTCTTC.

For the CDR3, the DNA is TGTGCCTCCCAGACAGGGAAACTCATGAACACTGAAGCTTTCTTT. Its protein is CASQTGKLMNTEAFF. V and J are TRBV10-3 and TRBJ1-1, with 7 bases identical to TRBD1. Per germline, CDR1 ENHRY and CDR2 SYGVKD. The CDR3 spans 15 residues. V lost 11 bases and J lost 0; bases outside the gene matches: 12.

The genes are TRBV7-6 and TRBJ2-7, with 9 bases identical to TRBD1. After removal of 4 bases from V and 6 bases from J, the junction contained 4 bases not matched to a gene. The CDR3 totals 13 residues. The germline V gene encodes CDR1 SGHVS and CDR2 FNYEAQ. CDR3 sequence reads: CASSSLDRGEQYF. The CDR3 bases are TGTGCCAGCAGCTCCCTGGACAGGGGCGAGCAGTACTTC.

The CDR3 is CAISDPQGIALHF. The DNA for the CDR3 is TGTGCCATCAGTGACCCCCAGGGTATCGCCCTCCACTTT. V is TRBV10-3 and J is TRBJ1-6; a weak D match, TRBD1 (5 bases). The CDR3 is 13 amino acids. Germline CDR1 is ENHRY and CDR2 is SYGVKD. Trimming took 3 bases from V and 14 from J, leaving 14 bases between them.

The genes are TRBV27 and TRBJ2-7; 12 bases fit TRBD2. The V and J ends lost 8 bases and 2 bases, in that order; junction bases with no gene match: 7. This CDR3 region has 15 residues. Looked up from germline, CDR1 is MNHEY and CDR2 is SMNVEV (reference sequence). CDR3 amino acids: CASSQGLAGPYEQYF. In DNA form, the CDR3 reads TGTGCCAGCTCCCAAGGACTAGCGGGGCCCTACGAGCAGTACTTC.

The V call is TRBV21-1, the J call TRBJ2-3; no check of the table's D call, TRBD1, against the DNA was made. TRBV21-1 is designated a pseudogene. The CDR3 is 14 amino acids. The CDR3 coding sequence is TGTGCCAGCAGCAAAGAACAGGGCACAGATACGCAGTATTTT. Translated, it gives CASSKEQGTDTQYF.